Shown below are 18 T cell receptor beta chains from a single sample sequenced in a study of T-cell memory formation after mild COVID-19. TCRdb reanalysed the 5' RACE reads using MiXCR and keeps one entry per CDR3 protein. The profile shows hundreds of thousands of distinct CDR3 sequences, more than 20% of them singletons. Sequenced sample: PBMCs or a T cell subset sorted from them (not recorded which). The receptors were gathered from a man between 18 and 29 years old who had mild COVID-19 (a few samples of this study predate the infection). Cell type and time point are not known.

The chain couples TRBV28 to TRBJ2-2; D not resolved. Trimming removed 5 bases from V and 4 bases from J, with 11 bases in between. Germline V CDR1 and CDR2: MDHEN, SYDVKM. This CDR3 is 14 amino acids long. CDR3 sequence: CASSPAGPTGELFF. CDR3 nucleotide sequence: TGTGCCAGCAGTCCCGCCGGGCCCACCGGGGAGCTGTTTTTT. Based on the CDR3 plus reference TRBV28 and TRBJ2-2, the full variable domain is DVKVTQSSRYLVKRTGEKVFLECVQDMDHENMFWYRQDPGLGLRLIYFSYDVKMKEKGDIPEGYSVSREKKERFSLILESASTNQTSMYLCASSPAGPTGELFFGEGSRLTVL.

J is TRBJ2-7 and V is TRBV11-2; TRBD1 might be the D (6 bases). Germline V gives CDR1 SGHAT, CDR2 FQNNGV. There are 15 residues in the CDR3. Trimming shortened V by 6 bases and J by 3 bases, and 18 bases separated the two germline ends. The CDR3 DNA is TGTGCCAGCAGACCACAGGGTTTCAATATCTACGAGCAGTACTTC. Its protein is CASRPQGFNIYEQYF.

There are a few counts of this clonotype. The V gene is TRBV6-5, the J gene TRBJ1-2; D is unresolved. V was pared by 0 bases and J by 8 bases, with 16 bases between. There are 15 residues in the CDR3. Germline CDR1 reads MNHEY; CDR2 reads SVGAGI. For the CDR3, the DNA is TGTGCCAGCAGTTACTCGAGAGAGGAGTATGGGGGCTACACCTTC. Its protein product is CASSYSREEYGGYTF.

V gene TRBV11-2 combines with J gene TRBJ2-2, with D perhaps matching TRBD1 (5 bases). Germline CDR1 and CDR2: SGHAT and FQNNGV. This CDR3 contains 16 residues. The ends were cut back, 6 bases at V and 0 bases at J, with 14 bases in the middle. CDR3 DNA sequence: TGTGCCAGCAGTTCTAGGAACAGGCCGAACACCGGGGAGCTGTTTTTT. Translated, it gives CASSSRNRPNTGELFF.

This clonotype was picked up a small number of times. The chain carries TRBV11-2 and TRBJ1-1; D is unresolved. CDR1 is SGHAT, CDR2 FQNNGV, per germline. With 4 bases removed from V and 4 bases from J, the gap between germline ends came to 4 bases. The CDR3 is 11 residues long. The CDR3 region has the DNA TGTGCCAGCAGCTCATTCACTGAAGCTTTCTTT. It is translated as CASSSFTEAFF. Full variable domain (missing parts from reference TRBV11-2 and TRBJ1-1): EAGVAQSPRYKIIEKRQSVAFWCNPISGHATLYWYQQILGQGPKLLIQFQNNGVVDDSQLPKDRFSAERLKGVDSTLKIQPAKLEDSAVYLCASSSFTEAFFGQGTRLTVV.

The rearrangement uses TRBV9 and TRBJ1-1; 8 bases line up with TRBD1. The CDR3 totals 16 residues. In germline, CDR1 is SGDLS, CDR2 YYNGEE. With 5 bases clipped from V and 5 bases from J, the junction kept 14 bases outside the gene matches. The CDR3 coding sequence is TGTGCCAGCAGTGAGGGGGTAACAGGGGGACGGACTGAAGCTTTCTTT. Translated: CASSEGVTGGRTEAFF.

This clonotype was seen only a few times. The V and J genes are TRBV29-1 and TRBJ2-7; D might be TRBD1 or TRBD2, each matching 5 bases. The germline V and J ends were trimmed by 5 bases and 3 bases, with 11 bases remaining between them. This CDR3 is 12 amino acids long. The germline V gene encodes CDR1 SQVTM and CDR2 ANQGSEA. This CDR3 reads CSVRDGFYEQYV. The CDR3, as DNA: TGCAGCGTTAGGGACGGATTCTACGAGCAGTACGTC.

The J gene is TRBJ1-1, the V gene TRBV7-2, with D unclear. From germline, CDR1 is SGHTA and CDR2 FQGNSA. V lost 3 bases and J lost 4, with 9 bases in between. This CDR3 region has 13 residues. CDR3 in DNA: TGTGCCAGCAGCTTTACGAGGAGCACTGAAGCTTTCTTT. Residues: CASSFTRSTEAFF.

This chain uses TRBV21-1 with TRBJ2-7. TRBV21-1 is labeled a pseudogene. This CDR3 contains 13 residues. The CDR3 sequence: CASQPSGHYEQYF. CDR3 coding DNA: TGTGCCAGCCAGCCTAGCGGACACTACGAGCAGTACTTC.

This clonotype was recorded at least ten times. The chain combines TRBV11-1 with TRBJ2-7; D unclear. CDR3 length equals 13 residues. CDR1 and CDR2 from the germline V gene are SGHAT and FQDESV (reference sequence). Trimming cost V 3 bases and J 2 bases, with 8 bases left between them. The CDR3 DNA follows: TGTGCCAGCAGCTTTGCACTTACCTACGAGCAGTACGTC. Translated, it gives CASSFALTYEQYV.

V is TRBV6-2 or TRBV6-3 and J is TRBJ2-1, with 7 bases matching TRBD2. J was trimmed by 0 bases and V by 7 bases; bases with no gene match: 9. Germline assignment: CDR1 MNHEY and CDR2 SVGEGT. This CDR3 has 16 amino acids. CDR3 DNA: TGTGCCAGCACCGATCATGGACTAGACTCCTACAATGAGCAGTTCTTC. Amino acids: CASTDHGLDSYNEQFF.

CDR3 residues: CASSVRDFANTGELFF. The CDR3 nucleotides read TGTGCCAGCAGCGTGAGGGACTTCGCGAACACCGGGGAGCTGTTTTTT. The chain joins TRBV9 to TRBJ2-2, with D maybe TRBD2 (6 bases). The CDR3 has 16 amino acids. V was trimmed by 2 bases and J by 0 bases, leaving 11 bases between them. The germline V gene encodes CDR1 SGDLS and CDR2 YYNGEE. The complete variable domain, with remaining parts taken from reference TRBV9 and TRBJ2-2, reads DSGVTQTPKHLITATGQRVTLRCSPRSGDLSVYWYQQSLDQGLQFLIQYYNGEERAKGNILERFSAQQFPDLHSELNLSSLELGDSALYFCASSVRDFANTGELFFGEGSRLTVL.

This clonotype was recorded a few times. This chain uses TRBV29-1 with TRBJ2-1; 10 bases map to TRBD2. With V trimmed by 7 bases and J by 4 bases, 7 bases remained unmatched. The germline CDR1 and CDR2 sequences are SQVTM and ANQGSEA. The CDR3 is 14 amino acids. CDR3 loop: CSARLAGAYNEQFF. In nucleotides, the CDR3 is TGCAGCGCCCGGCTAGCGGGGGCTTACAATGAGCAGTTCTTC.

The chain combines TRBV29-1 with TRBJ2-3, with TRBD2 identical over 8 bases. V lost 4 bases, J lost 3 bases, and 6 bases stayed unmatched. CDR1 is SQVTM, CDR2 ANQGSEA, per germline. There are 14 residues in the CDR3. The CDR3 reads CSVVRRGGTDTQYF. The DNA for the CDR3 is TGCAGCGTTGTACGTCGGGGGGGAACAGATACGCAGTATTTT.

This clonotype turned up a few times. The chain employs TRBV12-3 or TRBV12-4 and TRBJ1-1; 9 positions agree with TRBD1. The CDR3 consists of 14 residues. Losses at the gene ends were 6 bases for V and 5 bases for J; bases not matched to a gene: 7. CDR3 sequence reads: CASRMTGGVTEAFF. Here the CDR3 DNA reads TGTGCCAGCAGGATGACAGGGGGAGTTACTGAAGCTTTCTTT.

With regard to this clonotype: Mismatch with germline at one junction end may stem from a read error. Here the CDR3 reads CASSPDRMGNQPQHF. For the CDR3, the DNA is TGTGCCAGCAGTCCGGACAGGATGGGCAATCAGCCACAGCATTTT. The genes are TRBV4-2 and TRBJ1-5; 7 nucleotides match TRBD1. The CDR3 length is 15 residues. Looked up from germline, CDR1 is LGHNA and CDR2 is YNFKEQ.

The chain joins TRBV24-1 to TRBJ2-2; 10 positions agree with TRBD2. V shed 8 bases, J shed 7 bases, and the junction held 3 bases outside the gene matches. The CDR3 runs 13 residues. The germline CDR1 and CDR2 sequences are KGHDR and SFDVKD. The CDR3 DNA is TGTGCCACCATGGGACTAGCGATCGGGGAGCTGTTTTTT. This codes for CATMGLAIGELFF.

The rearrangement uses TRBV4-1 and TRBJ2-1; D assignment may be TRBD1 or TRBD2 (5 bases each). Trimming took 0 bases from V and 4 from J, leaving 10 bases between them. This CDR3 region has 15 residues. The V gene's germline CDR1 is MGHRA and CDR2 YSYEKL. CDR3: CASSQDQWGYNEQFF. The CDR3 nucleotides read TGCGCCAGCAGCCAAGACCAGTGGGGGTACAATGAGCAGTTCTTC.